At least ten counts were recorded for the clone carrying this T cell receptor (beta chain). Its target is unknown. The data stem from a study of response to subunit inactivated influenza vaccine. General study findings and limits: Each seasonal flu vaccination may recruit only limited new T cells, authors suggested.

One entry per CDR3 protein, called by TCRdb with MiXCR from the RT-PCR reads. The data contain around 750,000 distinct CDR3 sequences, approximately 21% of them singletons. The TCR sequence derives from a man between 50 and 59 years old who received an inactivated influenza vaccine. The starting material was PBMCs from blood, obtained more than 4 days after vaccination.

CDR3 sequence: CASSLTRGSTEAFF. CDR3 sequence (DNA): TGTGCCAGCAGCTTAACCCGGGGGAGCACTGAAGCTTTCTTT. The chain employs TRBV7-9 and TRBJ1-1; D possibly corresponds to TRBD1 (5 bases). Germline-derived CDR1 and CDR2 are SEHNR and FQNEAQ (reference sequence). The CDR3 is 14 residues long. Trimming shortened V by 2 bases and J by 4 bases, and 11 bases separated the two germline ends.